The 12 T cell receptor beta chains below come from one sample, sequenced in a study of control samples from healthy donors and cancer patients. Here immunoSEQ multiplex PCR was the method, and the copy in TCRdb shows in-frame clones only, minus some. The data show approximately 82,000 clones, 85% to 95% seen once. Source material: blood. All receptors derive from a woman between 18 and 30 years old in good health.

The V call is TRBV13, the J call TRBJ1-1; possible D gene TRBD1, 5 bases. V was shortened by 6 bases and J by 4 bases, with 9 bases between the two germline ends. Per the germline V gene, CDR1 is PRHDT and CDR2 is FYEKMQ (reference sequence). CDR3 size: 12 residues. The CDR3 is CASRGGVTEAFF. The CDR3 DNA reads TGTGCCAGCAGGGGAGGGGTCACTGAAGCTTTCTTT.

This clone was picked up one time. The chain links TRBV15 to TRBJ2-6, with D hard to call. The CDR3 is 15 residues long. Germline V gene data show CDR1 as LNHNV and CDR2 as YYDKDF (reference sequence). Trimming left V 6 bases short and J 0 bases short, with 9 bases between. The CDR3 bases are TGTGCCACCAGAGAGAGCTCCTCTGGGGCCAACGTCCTGACTTTC. It encodes CATRESSSGANVLTF.

The rearrangement uses TRBV20-1 and TRBJ2-7; D gene unclear. CDR3 length: 11 amino acids. The germline V gene has CDR1 DFQATT and CDR2 SNEGSKA (reference sequence). Trimming removed 5 bases at V and 4 bases at J, with 9 bases between. In nucleotides, the CDR3 is TGCAGTGCTCGCAGAGAATACGAGCAGTACTTC. Amino acid sequence: CSARREYEQYF.

This clone has a single count. The chain carries TRBV7-2 and TRBJ1-2; 7 positions agree with TRBD1. Germline CDR1 reads SGHTA; CDR2 reads FQGNSA. J lost 6 bases, V lost 1 base, and 8 bases had no gene match. The CDR3 sequence is 15 residues long. CDR3 in DNA: TGTGCCAGCAGCTTAGAGCGGACAGGCTATGATGGCTACACCTTC. Translation gives CASSLERTGYDGYTF.

This sequence joins TRBV27 and TRBJ1-2; 7 bases match TRBD1. V lost 4 bases, J lost 3 bases, and 2 bases stayed unmatched. Per the germline V gene, CDR1 is MNHEY and CDR2 is SMNVEV (reference sequence). The CDR3 covers 13 residues. The CDR3 nucleotides read TGTGCCAGCAGTTCCACAGGGGACTATGGCTACACCTTC. Translation gives CASSSTGDYGYTF.

This clone was observed a single time. The chain is built from TRBV4-2 and TRBJ1-2; TRBD1 is a possible D gene (6 bases). The V gene lost 0 bases and the J gene lost 8 bases, with 16 bases spanning the gap. This CDR3 has 15 residues. The germline CDR1 and CDR2 sequences are LGHNA and YNFKEQ. DNA of the CDR3: TGTGCCAGCAGCCAAGACCGCGGGCAGGGGTGGGGCTACACCTTC. Its protein product is CASSQDRGQGWGYTF.

This chain connects TRBV6-5 to TRBJ2-1; 7 positions agree with TRBD2. Germline CDR1 reads MNHEY; CDR2 reads SVGAGI. V shed 6 bases, J shed 6 bases, and the junction held 11 bases outside the gene matches. This CDR3 has 15 amino acids. CDR3: CASSLRAGGSNEQFF. Here the CDR3 DNA reads TGTGCCAGCAGCCTCAGGGCCGGGGGGTCCAATGAGCAGTTCTTC.

V gene TRBV9 combines with J gene TRBJ2-2; D remains ambiguous. V lost 3 bases, J lost 0 bases, and 6 bases lay in between. CDR1 and CDR2 from the germline V gene are SGDLS and YYNGEE. The CDR3 runs to 14 residues. The CDR3 DNA reads as TGTGCCAGCAGCGCCGTAGCGAACACCGGGGAGCTGTTTTTT. This codes for CASSAVANTGELFF.

The chain carries TRBV4-3 and TRBJ2-1; no firm D call. This CDR3 is built from 12 residues. Trimming left V 0 bases short and J 6 bases short, with 3 bases between. Germline V gene sequence: CDR1 LGHNA, CDR2 YSLEER. CDR3 sequence (DNA): TGCGCCAGCAGCCAAGAACGCAATGAGCAGTTCTTC. Its protein product is CASSQERNEQFF.

This chain connects TRBV5-4 to TRBJ2-2; weak D call: TRBD2 (5 bases). Trimming removed 2 bases from V and 7 bases from J, with 6 bases in between. The CDR3 spans 12 residues. CDR1 SGHNT and CDR2 YYREEE come from the germline V gene (reference sequence). The CDR3 reads CASSFGNGELFF. DNA of the CDR3: TGTGCCAGCAGCTTCGGGAACGGGGAGCTGTTTTTT.

The chain uses TRBV5-1 and TRBJ2-1; D unclear. V gave up 4 bases and J gave up 4 bases, with 15 bases separating them. The CDR3 is 15 amino acids. Germline CDR1 and CDR2: SGHRS and YFSETQ. CDR3 DNA sequence: TGCGCCAGCAGCCCGGGCAATGATGGGTACAATGAGCAGTTCTTC. The encoded protein is CASSPGNDGYNEQFF.

The chain employs TRBV7-9 and TRBJ2-7; tentative D call: TRBD1 (6 bases). From germline, CDR1 is SEHNR and CDR2 FQNEAQ (reference sequence). CDR3 length: 14 residues. V lost 4 bases and J lost 3, with 13 bases in between. CDR3 nucleotide sequence: TGTGCCAGCAGCTACCGGGACAAACACTACGAGCAGTACTTC. This translates into CASSYRDKHYEQYF.